A selection of T cell receptor beta chains follows, all from one sample in a study of blood T cell repertoires in COVID-19. TCRdb keeps only in-frame clones here, not all; method: immunoSEQ multiplex PCR. This table holds about 430,000 clones, around 87% found once. The sequenced sample was PBMCs or T cells enriched from blood (not recorded which). Receptors were obtained from a man aged 25 to 45 who had recovered from COVID-19. Both conserved end residues are part of each CDR3. Each record gives: J gene, V gene, D gene, clone size, CDR3 protein, CDR3 DNA. The D gene is left open where the match is weak. Expanded clones get a size class; other rows say once, few or many, or leave the size out.

j_call: TRBJ2-3
v_call: TRBV19
d_call: -
clone_size: -
cdr3_aa: CASSIRPGQRPTDTQYF
cdr3_nt: TGTGCCAGTAGTATACGGCCGGGACAAAGGCCCACAGATACGCAGTATTTT

j_call: TRBJ2-5
v_call: TRBV27
d_call: TRBD1
clone_size: -
cdr3_aa: CASRTGDLETQYF
cdr3_nt: TGTGCCAGCAGAACAGGGGATTTGGAGACCCAGTACTTC

j_call: TRBJ2-5
v_call: TRBV5-5
d_call: TRBD1
clone_size: -
cdr3_aa: CASSLVVRTGVRETQYF
cdr3_nt: TGTGCCAGCAGCTTGGTTGTCAGGACAGGGGTTCGAGAGACCCAGTACTTC

j_call: TRBJ2-1
v_call: TRBV3-1/TRBV3-2
d_call: TRBD2
clone_size: -
cdr3_aa: CASSQTSGSYNEQFF
cdr3_nt: TGTGCCAGCAGCCAAACTAGCGGGAGTTACAATGAGCAGTTCTTC

j_call: TRBJ2-1
v_call: TRBV5-1
d_call: TRBD2
clone_size: -
cdr3_aa: CASSLPSGTDEQFF
cdr3_nt: TGCGCCAGCAGCTTACCTAGCGGGACCGATGAGCAGTTCTTC

j_call: TRBJ1-3
v_call: TRBV19
d_call: -
clone_size: -
cdr3_aa: CASSIGGPGNTIYF
cdr3_nt: TGTGCCAGTAGTATTGGAGGGCCGGGAAACACCATATATTTT

j_call: TRBJ2-1
v_call: TRBV18
d_call: TRBD2
clone_size: -
cdr3_aa: CASSPLAGESYNEQFF
cdr3_nt: TGTGCCAGCTCACCCCTGGCGGGAGAATCCTACAATGAGCAGTTCTTC

j_call: TRBJ2-1
v_call: TRBV4-2
d_call: -
clone_size: -
cdr3_aa: CASSQELAGEQFF
cdr3_nt: TGTGCCAGCAGCCAAGAACTAGCCGGTGAGCAGTTCTTC

j_call: TRBJ1-5
v_call: TRBV29-1
d_call: -
clone_size: -
cdr3_aa: CSVEGEDQPQHF
cdr3_nt: TGCAGCGTTGAGGGAGAGGATCAGCCCCAGCATTTT

j_call: TRBJ2-3
v_call: TRBV5-1
d_call: TRBD2
clone_size: -
cdr3_aa: CASSLGTSGPPDTQYF
cdr3_nt: TGCGCCAGCAGCTTGGGGACTAGCGGGCCCCCAGATACGCAGTATTTT

j_call: TRBJ2-3
v_call: TRBV30
d_call: -
clone_size: -
cdr3_aa: CAGRTKDVDTQYF
cdr3_nt: TGTGCCGGAAGGACAAAGGACGTGGATACGCAGTATTTT

j_call: TRBJ1-6
v_call: TRBV5-6
d_call: TRBD1
clone_size: -
cdr3_aa: CASSEITGEDNSPLHF
cdr3_nt: TGTGCCAGCAGCGAAATAACAGGGGAGGATAATTCACCCCTCCACTTT

j_call: TRBJ2-2
v_call: TRBV9
d_call: -
clone_size: -
cdr3_aa: CASSAQPRGPNTGELFF
cdr3_nt: TGTGCCAGCAGCGCTCAACCCAGGGGTCCTAACACCGGGGAGCTGTTTTTT

j_call: TRBJ1-6
v_call: TRBV5-6
d_call: -
clone_size: -
cdr3_aa: CASSPLAGSSNSPLHF
cdr3_nt: TGTGCCAGCAGCCCACTCGCCGGGAGCTCCAATTCACCCCTCCACTTT

j_call: TRBJ2-2
v_call: TRBV4-2
d_call: TRBD1
clone_size: -
cdr3_aa: CASSQNPGQGARIRSGELFF
cdr3_nt: TGTGCCAGCAGCCAAAATCCGGGACAGGGGGCGCGAATTAGGTCTGGGGAGCTGTTTTTT

j_call: TRBJ2-1
v_call: TRBV7-2
d_call: -
clone_size: -
cdr3_aa: CASSISGASYNEQFF
cdr3_nt: TGTGCCAGCAGCATTAGCGGAGCCTCCTACAATGAGCAGTTCTTC

j_call: TRBJ1-3
v_call: TRBV10-3
d_call: -
clone_size: -
cdr3_aa: CAISFGDTIYF
cdr3_nt: TGTGCCATCAGTTTCGGAGACACCATATATTTT

j_call: TRBJ1-2
v_call: TRBV29-1
d_call: -
clone_size: -
cdr3_aa: CSGAHSQNYGYTF
cdr3_nt: TGCAGCGGAGCTCACAGTCAAAACTATGGCTACACCTTC

j_call: TRBJ1-6
v_call: TRBV5-1
d_call: TRBD1
clone_size: -
cdr3_aa: CASSAGTAVPLHF
cdr3_nt: TGCGCCAGCAGCGCCGGGACAGCCGTTCCCCTCCACTTT

j_call: TRBJ2-3
v_call: TRBV7-9
d_call: TRBD2
clone_size: -
cdr3_aa: CASSFSGRGTDTQYF
cdr3_nt: TGTGCCAGCAGCTTTAGCGGGAGAGGCACAGATACGCAGTATTTT

j_call: TRBJ2-3
v_call: TRBV29-1
d_call: TRBD2
clone_size: -
cdr3_aa: CSVNQAQREGPGGGPTDTQYF
cdr3_nt: TGCAGCGTTAACCAGGCCCAGCGGGAGGGCCCAGGGGGGGGCCCCACAGATACGCAGTATTTT

j_call: TRBJ1-2
v_call: TRBV5-5
d_call: TRBD1
clone_size: -
cdr3_aa: CASRYRQGVISNYGYTF
cdr3_nt: TGTGCCAGCAGGTACCGACAGGGGGTGATTTCTAACTATGGCTACACCTTC

j_call: TRBJ1-4
v_call: TRBV7-9
d_call: -
clone_size: -
cdr3_aa: CASSSPEGQTEKLFF
cdr3_nt: TGTGCCAGCAGCTCCCCTGAGGGACAAACTGAAAAACTGTTTTTT

j_call: TRBJ1-1
v_call: TRBV7-2
d_call: TRBD1
clone_size: -
cdr3_aa: CASSMQGVATEAFF
cdr3_nt: TGTGCCAGCAGCATGCAGGGGGTAGCCACTGAAGCTTTCTTT

j_call: TRBJ2-1
v_call: TRBV7-9
d_call: -
clone_size: -
cdr3_aa: CASSLREAHNEQFF
cdr3_nt: TGTGCCAGCAGCTTAAGAGAGGCCCACAATGAGCAGTTCTTC

j_call: TRBJ2-1
v_call: TRBV7-2
d_call: -
clone_size: -
cdr3_aa: CASSLKWGGHEFF
cdr3_nt: TGTGCCAGCAGCTTAAAGTGGGGCGGCCACGAGTTCTTC

j_call: TRBJ1-3
v_call: TRBV28
d_call: -
clone_size: -
cdr3_aa: CASTTGGDTIYF
cdr3_nt: TGTGCCAGCACCACAGGAGGGGACACCATATATTTT

j_call: TRBJ2-5
v_call: TRBV28
d_call: -
clone_size: -
cdr3_aa: CASSFRAYTQETQYF
cdr3_nt: TGTGCCAGCAGTTTCAGGGCGTATACTCAAGAGACCCAGTACTTC

j_call: TRBJ1-1
v_call: TRBV25-1
d_call: -
clone_size: -
cdr3_aa: CASSVLQGTSEAFF
cdr3_nt: TGTGCCAGCAGTGTACTTCAGGGAACATCTGAAGCTTTCTTT

j_call: TRBJ1-1
v_call: TRBV9
d_call: -
clone_size: once
cdr3_aa: CASSVGRNTEAFF
cdr3_nt: TGTGCCAGCAGCGTAGGCAGGAACACTGAAGCTTTCTTT

j_call: TRBJ2-3
v_call: TRBV3-1/TRBV3-2
d_call: TRBD2
clone_size: -
cdr3_aa: CASSPGTIHTDTQYF
cdr3_nt: TGTGCCAGCAGCCCCGGGACTATACACACAGATACGCAGTATTTT

j_call: TRBJ1-1
v_call: TRBV19
d_call: -
clone_size: -
cdr3_aa: CASSFWAKQGLNTEAFF
cdr3_nt: TGTGCCAGTAGTTTCTGGGCCAAACAGGGTTTGAACACTGAAGCTTTCTTT

j_call: TRBJ2-3
v_call: TRBV28
d_call: -
clone_size: -
cdr3_aa: CASSPSYTDTQYF
cdr3_nt: TGTGCCAGCAGTCCCTCTTACACAGATACGCAGTATTTT

j_call: TRBJ2-7
v_call: TRBV30
d_call: TRBD1
clone_size: -
cdr3_aa: CAWSEDRASQEQYF
cdr3_nt: TGTGCCTGGAGTGAGGACAGGGCGAGTCAGGAGCAGTACTTC

j_call: TRBJ2-1
v_call: TRBV3-1/TRBV3-2
d_call: -
clone_size: -
cdr3_aa: CASSQDRGAYNEQFF
cdr3_nt: TGTGCCAGCAGCCAAGACAGGGGGGCCTACAATGAGCAGTTCTTC

j_call: TRBJ2-7
v_call: TRBV7-6
d_call: TRBD2
clone_size: -
cdr3_aa: CASSLTALAGGYPYEQYF
cdr3_nt: TGTGCCAGCAGCTTAACGGCTTTGGCGGGAGGGTATCCCTACGAGCAGTACTTC

j_call: TRBJ2-2
v_call: TRBV6-4
d_call: -
clone_size: -
cdr3_aa: CASRRTANTGELFF
cdr3_nt: TGTGCCAGCCGTAGGACAGCGAACACCGGGGAGCTGTTTTTT